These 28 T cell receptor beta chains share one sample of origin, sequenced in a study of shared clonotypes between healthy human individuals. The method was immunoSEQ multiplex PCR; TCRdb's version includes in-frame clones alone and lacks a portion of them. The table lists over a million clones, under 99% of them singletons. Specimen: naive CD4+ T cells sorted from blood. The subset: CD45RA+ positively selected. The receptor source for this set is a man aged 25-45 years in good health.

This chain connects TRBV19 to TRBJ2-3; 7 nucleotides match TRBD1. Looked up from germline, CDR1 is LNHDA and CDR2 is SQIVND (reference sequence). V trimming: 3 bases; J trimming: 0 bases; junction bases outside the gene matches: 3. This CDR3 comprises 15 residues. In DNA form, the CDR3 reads TGTGCCAGTAGTATTGGGACAGTTAGCACAGATACGCAGTATTTT. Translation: CASSIGTVSTDTQYF.

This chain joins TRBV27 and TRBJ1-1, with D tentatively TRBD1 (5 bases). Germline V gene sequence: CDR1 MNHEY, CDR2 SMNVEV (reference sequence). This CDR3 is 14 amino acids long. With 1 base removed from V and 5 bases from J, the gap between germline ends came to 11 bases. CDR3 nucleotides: TGTGCCAGCAGTTTATACAGGAGAGAGACTGAAGCTTTCTTT. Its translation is CASSLYRRETEAFF.

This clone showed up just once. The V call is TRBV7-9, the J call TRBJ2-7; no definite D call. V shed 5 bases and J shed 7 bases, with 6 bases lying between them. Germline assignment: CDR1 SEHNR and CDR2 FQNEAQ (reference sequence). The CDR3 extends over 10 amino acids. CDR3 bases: TGTGCCAGCAGCCCTGGGGAGCAGTACTTC. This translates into CASSPGEQYF.

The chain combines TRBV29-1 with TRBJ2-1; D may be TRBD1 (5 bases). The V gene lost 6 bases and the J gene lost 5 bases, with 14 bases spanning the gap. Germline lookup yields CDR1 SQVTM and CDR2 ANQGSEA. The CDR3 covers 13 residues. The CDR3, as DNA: TGCAGCGTCCTTAGGGGTGTCCACAATGAGCAGTTCTTC. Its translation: CSVLRGVHNEQFF.

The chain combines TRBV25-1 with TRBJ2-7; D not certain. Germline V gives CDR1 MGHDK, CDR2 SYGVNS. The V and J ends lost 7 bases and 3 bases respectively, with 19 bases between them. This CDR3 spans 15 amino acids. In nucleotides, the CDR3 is TGTGCCAGCACCAACACGGGCTGGCTGAGCTACGAGCAGTACTTC. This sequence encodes CASTNTGWLSYEQYF.

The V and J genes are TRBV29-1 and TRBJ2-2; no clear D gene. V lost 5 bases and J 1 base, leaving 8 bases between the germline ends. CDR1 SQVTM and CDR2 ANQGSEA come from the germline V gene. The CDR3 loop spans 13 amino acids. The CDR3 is CSVSQRNTGELFF. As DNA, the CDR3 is TGCAGCGTTTCACAGCGGAACACCGGGGAGCTGTTTTTT.

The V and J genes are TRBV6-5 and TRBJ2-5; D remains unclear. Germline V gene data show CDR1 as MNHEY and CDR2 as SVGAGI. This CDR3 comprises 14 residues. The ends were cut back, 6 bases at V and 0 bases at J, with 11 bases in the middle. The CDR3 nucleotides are TGTGCCAGCAGCCCCCCCCCAGACCAAGAGACCCAGTACTTC. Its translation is CASSPPPDQETQYF.

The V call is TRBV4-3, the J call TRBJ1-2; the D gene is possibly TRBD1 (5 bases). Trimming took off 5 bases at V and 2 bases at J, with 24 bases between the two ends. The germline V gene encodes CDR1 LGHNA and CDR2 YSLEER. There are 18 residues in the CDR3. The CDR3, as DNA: TGCGCCAGCAGCTCAATCGGGGGGAAGACGGGCTACAACTATGGCTACACCTTC. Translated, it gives CASSSIGGKTGYNYGYTF.

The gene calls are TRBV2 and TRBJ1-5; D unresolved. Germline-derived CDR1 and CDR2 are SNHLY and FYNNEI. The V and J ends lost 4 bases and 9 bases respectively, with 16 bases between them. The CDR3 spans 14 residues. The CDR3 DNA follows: TGTGCCAGCAGTGTACGCAGACCACCTATGCCCCAGCATTTT. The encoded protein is CASSVRRPPMPQHF.

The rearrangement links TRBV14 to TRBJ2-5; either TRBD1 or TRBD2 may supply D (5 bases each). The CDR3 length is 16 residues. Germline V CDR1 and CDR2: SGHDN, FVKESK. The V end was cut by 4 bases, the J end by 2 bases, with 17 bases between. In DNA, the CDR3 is TGTGCCAGCAGCCTGGGGGTTGGGGTTCCACAAGAGACCCAGTACTTC. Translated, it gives CASSLGVGVPQETQYF.

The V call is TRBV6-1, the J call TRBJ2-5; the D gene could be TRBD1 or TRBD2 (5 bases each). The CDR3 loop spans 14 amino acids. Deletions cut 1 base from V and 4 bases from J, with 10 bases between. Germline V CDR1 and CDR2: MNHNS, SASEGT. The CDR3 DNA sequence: TGTGCCAGCAGTGAAGTTGCAGGGAGAGAGACCCAGTACTTC. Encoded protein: CASSEVAGRETQYF.

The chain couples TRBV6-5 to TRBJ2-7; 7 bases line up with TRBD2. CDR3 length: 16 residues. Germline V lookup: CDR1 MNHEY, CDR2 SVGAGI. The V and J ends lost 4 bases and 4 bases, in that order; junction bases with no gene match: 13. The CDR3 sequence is CASSSSGVGGWYEQYF. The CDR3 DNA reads TGTGCCAGCAGTTCCTCTGGGGTGGGAGGGTGGTACGAGCAGTACTTC.

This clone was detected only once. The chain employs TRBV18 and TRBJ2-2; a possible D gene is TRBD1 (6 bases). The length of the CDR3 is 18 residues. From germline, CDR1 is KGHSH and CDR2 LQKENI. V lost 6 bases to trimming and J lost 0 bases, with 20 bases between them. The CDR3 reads CASSPDRNEISNTGELFF. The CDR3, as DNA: TGTGCCAGCTCGCCGGACAGAAACGAAATCTCGAACACCGGGGAGCTGTTTTTT.

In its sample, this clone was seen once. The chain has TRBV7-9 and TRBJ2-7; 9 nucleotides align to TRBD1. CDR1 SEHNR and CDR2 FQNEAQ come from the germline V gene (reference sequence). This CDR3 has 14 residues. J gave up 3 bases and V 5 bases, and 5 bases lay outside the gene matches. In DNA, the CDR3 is TGTGCCAGCAGCCAGGGACAGGGTTTCTACGAGCAGTACTTC. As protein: CASSQGQGFYEQYF.

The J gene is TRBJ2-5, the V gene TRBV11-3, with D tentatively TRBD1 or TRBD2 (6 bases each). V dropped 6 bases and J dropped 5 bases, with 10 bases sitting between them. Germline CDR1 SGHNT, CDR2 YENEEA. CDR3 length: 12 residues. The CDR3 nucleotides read TGTGCCAGCAGTAAAGGGGGGGAGACCCAGTACTTC. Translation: CASSKGGETQYF.

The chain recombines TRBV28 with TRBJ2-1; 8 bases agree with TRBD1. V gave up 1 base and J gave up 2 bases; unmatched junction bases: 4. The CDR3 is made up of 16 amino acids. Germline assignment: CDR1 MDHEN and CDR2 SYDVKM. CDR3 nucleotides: TGTGCCAGCAGTTTATTCTCGGACAGGGCCTACAATGAGCAGTTCTTC. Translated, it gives CASSLFSDRAYNEQFF.

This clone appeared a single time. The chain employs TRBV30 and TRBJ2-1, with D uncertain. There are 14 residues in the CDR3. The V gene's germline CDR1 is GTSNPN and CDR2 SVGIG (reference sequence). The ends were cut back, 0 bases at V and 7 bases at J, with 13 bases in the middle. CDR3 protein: CAWSVRHPGNEQFF. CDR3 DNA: TGTGCCTGGAGTGTACGTCATCCTGGGAATGAGCAGTTCTTC.

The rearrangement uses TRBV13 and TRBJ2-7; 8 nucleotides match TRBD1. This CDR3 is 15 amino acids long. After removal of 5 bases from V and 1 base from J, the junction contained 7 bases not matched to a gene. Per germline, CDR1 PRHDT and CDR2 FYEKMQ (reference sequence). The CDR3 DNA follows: TGTGCCAGCAGCCATATAGGACAGGGATCCTACGAGCAGTACTTC. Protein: CASSHIGQGSYEQYF.

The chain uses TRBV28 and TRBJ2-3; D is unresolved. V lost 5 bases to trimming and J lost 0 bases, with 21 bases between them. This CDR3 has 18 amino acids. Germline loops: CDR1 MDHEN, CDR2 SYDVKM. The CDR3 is CASSPTFSKGPSTDTQYF. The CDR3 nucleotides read TGTGCCAGCAGTCCCACGTTTTCCAAGGGCCCGAGCACAGATACGCAGTATTTT.

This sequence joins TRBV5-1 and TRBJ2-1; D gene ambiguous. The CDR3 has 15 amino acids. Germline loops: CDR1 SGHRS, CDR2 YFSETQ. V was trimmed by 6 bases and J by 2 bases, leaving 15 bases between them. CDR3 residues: CASINDTRTYNEQFF. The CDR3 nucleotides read TGCGCCAGCATCAATGACACTCGAACCTACAATGAGCAGTTCTTC.

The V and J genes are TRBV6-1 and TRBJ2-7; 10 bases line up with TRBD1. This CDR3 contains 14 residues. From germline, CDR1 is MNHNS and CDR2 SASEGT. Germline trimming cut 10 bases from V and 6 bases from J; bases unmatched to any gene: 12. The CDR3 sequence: CATEWDRGFSEQYF. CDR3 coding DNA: TGTGCCACCGAGTGGGACAGGGGCTTTTCCGAGCAGTACTTC.

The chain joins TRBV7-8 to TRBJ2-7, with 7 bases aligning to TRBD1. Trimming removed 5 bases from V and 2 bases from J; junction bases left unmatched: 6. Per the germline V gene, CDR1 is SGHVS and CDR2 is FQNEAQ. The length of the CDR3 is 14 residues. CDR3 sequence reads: CASSQRQGPYEQYF. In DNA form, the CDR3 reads TGTGCCAGCAGCCAAAGACAGGGTCCCTACGAGCAGTACTTC.

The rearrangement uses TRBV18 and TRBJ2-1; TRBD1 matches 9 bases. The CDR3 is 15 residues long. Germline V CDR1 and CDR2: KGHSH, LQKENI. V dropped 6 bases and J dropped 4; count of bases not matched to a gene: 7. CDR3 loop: CASSHTGQGYNEQFF. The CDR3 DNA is TGTGCCAGCTCTCATACGGGACAGGGTTACAATGAGCAGTTCTTC. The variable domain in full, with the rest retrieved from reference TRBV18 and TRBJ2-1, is NAGVMQNPRHLVRRRGQEARLRCSPMKGHSHVYWYRQLPEEGLKFMVYLQKENIIDESGMPKERFSAEFPKEGPSILRIQQVVRGDSAAYFCASSHTGQGYNEQFFGPGTRLTVL.

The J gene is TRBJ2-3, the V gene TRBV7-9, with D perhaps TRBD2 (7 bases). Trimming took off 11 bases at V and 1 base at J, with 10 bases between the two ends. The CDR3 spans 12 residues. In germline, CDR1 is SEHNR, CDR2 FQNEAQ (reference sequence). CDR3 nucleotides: TGTGCCGGGGGGGGCGGCACAGATACGCAGTATTTT. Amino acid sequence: CAGGGGTDTQYF.

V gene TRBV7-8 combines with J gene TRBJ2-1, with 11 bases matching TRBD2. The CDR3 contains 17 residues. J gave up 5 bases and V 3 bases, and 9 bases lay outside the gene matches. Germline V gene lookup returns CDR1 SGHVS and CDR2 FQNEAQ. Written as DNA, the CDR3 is TGTGCCAGCAGCTTGAAAAGGTTGGGACTAGCGGACAATGAGCAGTTCTTC. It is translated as CASSLKRLGLADNEQFF.

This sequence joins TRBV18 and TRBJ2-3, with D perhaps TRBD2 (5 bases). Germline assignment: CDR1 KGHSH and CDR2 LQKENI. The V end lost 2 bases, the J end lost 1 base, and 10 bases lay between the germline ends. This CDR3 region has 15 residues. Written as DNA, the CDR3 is TGTGCCAGCTCACCAAGAGGGCAGCGCACAGATACGCAGTATTTT. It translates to CASSPRGQRTDTQYF.

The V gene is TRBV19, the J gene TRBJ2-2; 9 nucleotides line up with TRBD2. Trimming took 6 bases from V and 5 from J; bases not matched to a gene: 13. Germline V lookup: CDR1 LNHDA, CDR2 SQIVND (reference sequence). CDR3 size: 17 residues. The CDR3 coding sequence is TGTGCCAGTAGCCTGATTTCGGTAGCGGGAGTAACCGGGGAGCTGTTTTTT. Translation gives CASSLISVAGVTGELFF.

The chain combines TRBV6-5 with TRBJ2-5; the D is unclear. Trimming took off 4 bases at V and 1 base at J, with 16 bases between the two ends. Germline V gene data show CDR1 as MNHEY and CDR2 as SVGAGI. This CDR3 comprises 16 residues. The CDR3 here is CASSSSERLAQETQYF. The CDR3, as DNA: TGTGCCAGCAGTTCGTCCGAGAGGCTGGCCCAAGAGACCCAGTACTTC.